This TCR beta chain was identified in a study of shared clonotypes between healthy human individuals. CDR3 length equals 14 residues. Germline CDR1 is GTSNPN and CDR2 is SVGIG (reference sequence). V gave up 4 bases and J gave up 7 bases; unmatched junction bases: 5. Profiling relied on immunoSEQ multiplex PCR, and the TCRdb table lists in-frame clones only, not all of them. This table has about 960,000 clones, about three quarters appearing once. The chain employs TRBV30 and TRBJ2-7; TRBD2 agrees at 15 bases. Sequences were obtained from memory CD4+ T cells sorted from blood. The subset here: CD45RA-negative fraction. The sequence came from a man between 18 and 35 years old in good health. The CDR3 loop is CAWKGLAGGREQYF. The CDR3 DNA is TGTGCCTGGAAGGGACTAGCGGGGGGTCGTGAGCAGTACTTC. Variable domain in full (rest from reference TRBV30 and TRBJ2-7): SQTIHQWPATLVQPVGSPLSLECTVEGTSNPNLYWYRQAAGRGLQLLFYSVGIGQISSEVPQNLSASRPQDRQFILSSKKLLLSDSGFYLCAWKGLAGGREQYFGPGTRLTVT.